The 4 T cell receptor beta chains presented below share a single source sample, sequenced in a study of T cells after yellow fever vaccination. TCRdb ran MiXCR on the 5' RACE reads and lists one entry per CDR3 protein. The sample consists of approximately 130,000 distinct CDR3 sequences, roughly 15% of them appearing once. The sequenced sample was CD8+ T cells sorted from PBMCs, obtained 5 days after the yellow fever booster vaccination. The receptor source for this set is a man in his late teens or twenties who received the YFV17D yellow fever vaccine.

This clonotype has only a few counts. The chain recombines TRBV18 with TRBJ2-7; D gene unclear. Trimming took off 5 bases at V and 4 bases at J, with 12 bases between the two ends. This CDR3 spans 13 amino acids. The germline CDR1 and CDR2 sequences are KGHSH and LQKENI. DNA for the CDR3: TGTGCCAGCTCAGGTCCGATGGGGTACGAGCAGTACTTC. It codes for CASSGPMGYEQYF. The full variable domain, rest sourced from reference TRBV18 and TRBJ2-7, is NAGVMQNPRHLVRRRGQEARLRCSPMKGHSHVYWYRQLPEEGLKFMVYLQKENIIDESGMPKERFSAEFPKEGPSILRIQQVVRGDSAAYFCASSGPMGYEQYFGPGTRLTVT.

The chain carries TRBV5-8 and TRBJ1-4; D gene unclear. The germline CDR1 and CDR2 sequences are SGHTS and YDEGEE. The CDR3 contains 16 residues. V was shortened by 2 bases and J by 0 bases, with 11 bases between the two germline ends. The CDR3 reads CASSFLGSATNEKLFF. CDR3 DNA: TGTGCCAGCAGCTTCCTCGGGAGTGCAACTAATGAAAAACTGTTTTTT.

This clonotype was seen only a few times. The V call is TRBV6-2 or TRBV6-3, the J call TRBJ2-2; D unresolved. The germline V gene encodes CDR1 MNHEY and CDR2 SVGEGT. The CDR3 runs to 14 residues. The V end was cut by 7 bases, the J end by 2 bases, with 11 bases between. In DNA form, the CDR3 reads TGTGCCAGCACAGGCGGTTTCAACACCGGGGAGCTGTTTTTT. It specifies CASTGGFNTGELFF.

The chain links TRBV27 to TRBJ2-3, with a tentative D call TRBD1 (6 bases). This CDR3 comprises 16 residues. Per the germline V gene, CDR1 is MNHEY and CDR2 is SMNVEV (reference sequence). Trimming removed 2 bases at V and 2 bases at J, with 14 bases between. CDR3 loop: CASSLIGTLHTDTQYF. The CDR3, as DNA: TGTGCCAGCAGTTTAATTGGGACACTCCACACAGATACGCAGTATTTT.